Each of the 27 T cell receptor beta chains below was sequenced from the same sample in a study of T-cell reconstitution after alpha-beta-depleted transplantation in children. The authors prepared the TCRbeta library with unique molecular identifiers. TCRdb used MiXCR to reprocess the PCR reads, holding one entry per CDR3 protein. The sample gives 600,000 to 700,000 distinct CDR3 sequences, 16% of which show up once; about 1.1% is in the top ten. Sequencing was performed on PBMCs from the stem cell graft donor, taken from the stem cell graft. All receptors derive from a human donor who donated a stem cell graft to a child with acute myeloid leukemia.

The gene calls are TRBV6-5 and TRBJ2-5, with D tentatively TRBD1 (6 bases). This CDR3 is built from 14 residues. The V gene lost 1 base and the J gene lost 5 bases, with 11 bases spanning the gap. Germline V gene lookup returns CDR1 MNHEY and CDR2 SVGAGI. The CDR3 loop reads CASSYYRARETQYF. CDR3 nucleotides: TGTGCCAGCAGTTACTACAGGGCGAGGGAGACCCAGTACTTC.

The chain is built from TRBV28 and TRBJ2-3, with D tentatively TRBD1 or TRBD2 (5 bases each). Germline-derived CDR1 and CDR2 are MDHEN and SYDVKM. The CDR3 is 16 amino acids. V lost 7 bases, J lost 2 bases, and 19 bases lay in between. CDR3 loop: CASIKFPMGVTDTQYF. As DNA, the CDR3 is TGTGCCAGCATCAAGTTCCCGATGGGGGTCACAGATACGCAGTATTTT.

The chain joins TRBV30 to TRBJ1-2; D gene ambiguous. Germline CDR1 is GTSNPN and CDR2 is SVGIG (reference sequence). V dropped 0 bases and J dropped 5 bases, with 19 bases sitting between them. The CDR3 contains 16 residues. The CDR3 DNA reads as TGTGCCTGGAGTGTACCCCTCTTGGGGAGGCGTTATGGCTACACCTTC. Residues: CAWSVPLLGRRYGYTF. The full variable domain, its missing parts supplied by reference TRBV30 and TRBJ1-2, is SQTIHQWPATLVQPVGSPLSLECTVEGTSNPNLYWYRQAAGRGLQLLFYSVGIGQISSEVPQNLSASRPQDRQFILSSKKLLLSDSGFYLCAWSVPLLGRRYGYTFGSGTRLTVV.

This clonotype was seen a handful of times. The V call is TRBV7-2, the J call TRBJ2-2, with D perhaps matching TRBD2 (5 bases). Germline loops: CDR1 SGHTA, CDR2 FQGNSA. V was clipped by 5 bases and J by 5 bases, with 12 bases between them. The CDR3 contains 14 residues. The CDR3 reads CASSKTRGTGELFF. In DNA, the CDR3 is TGTGCCAGCAGCAAGACTCGAGGGACCGGGGAGCTGTTTTTT.

This clonotype was observed at least ten times. The gene calls are TRBV12-3 or TRBV12-4 and TRBJ1-1; TRBD1 might be the D (5 bases). CDR3 length equals 13 residues. Trimming left V 7 bases short and J 2 bases short, with 11 bases between. CDR3 nucleotides: TGTGCCAGCAACCTACAGGTTAACACTGAAGCTTTCTTT. Translated: CASNLQVNTEAFF.

This clonotype was detected many times. This chain links TRBV12-3 or TRBV12-4 with TRBJ2-5; TRBD2 matches 10 bases. V lost 5 bases and J lost 5; bases outside the gene matches: 11. The CDR3 spans 16 residues. CDR3 sequence reads: CASSPLSSGGQETQYF. The CDR3 DNA reads TGTGCCAGCAGTCCCCTTTCTAGCGGGGGTCAGGAGACCCAGTACTTC.

This clonotype was counted a few times. The rearrangement links TRBV7-2 to TRBJ2-2; no clear D. Trimming pared 5 bases from V and 5 bases from J, leaving 9 bases between. The length of the CDR3 is 13 residues. Per germline, CDR1 SGHTA and CDR2 FQGNSA. CDR3 DNA: TGTGCCAGCAGCGCCATCGGGACCGGGGAGCTGTTTTTT. This codes for CASSAIGTGELFF. Using reference TRBV7-2 and TRBJ2-2 for the parts outside the CDR3, the full variable domain is GAGVSQSPSNKVTEKGKDVELRCDPISGHTALYWYRQSLGQGLEFLIYFQGNSAPDKSGLPSDRFSAERTGGSVSTLTIQRTQQEDSAVYLCASSAIGTGELFFGEGSRLTVL.

This clonotype was recorded a few times. V and J are TRBV20-1 and TRBJ1-1, with D possibly TRBD1 on 5 matching bases. CDR3 size: 14 residues. Trimming cost V 1 base and J 5 bases, with 14 bases left between them. The V gene's germline CDR1 is DFQATT and CDR2 SNEGSKA (reference sequence). CDR3 nucleotides: TGCAGTGCTAGAGTCCAGGGCGGAGGAACTGAAGCTTTCTTT. This codes for CSARVQGGGTEAFF.

This clonotype appeared a few times. The V and J genes are TRBV7-8 and TRBJ2-1, with 7 bases that match TRBD2. The germline V gene encodes CDR1 SGHVS and CDR2 FQNEAQ. CDR3 length equals 15 residues. The J segment lost 2 bases and the V segment lost 0 bases, leaving 1 base of the junction unmatched. The DNA of the CDR3 is TGTGCCAGCAGCTTAGCAGGACTAGCCTACAATGAGCAGTTCTTC. This sequence encodes CASSLAGLAYNEQFF.

The CDR3 loop is CASSPFGQGRDTQYF. DNA of the CDR3: TGCGCCAGCAGCCCATTCGGACAGGGGAGAGATACGCAGTATTTT. This chain connects TRBV4-1 to TRBJ2-3; 9 nucleotides match TRBD1. Germline loops: CDR1 MGHRA, CDR2 YSYEKL. The length of the CDR3 is 15 residues. With 4 bases clipped from V and 5 bases from J, the junction kept 7 bases outside the gene matches.

For this clonotype: Since a much larger clone is just one base distant, this may be a read error. V gene TRBV12-3 or TRBV12-4 combines with J gene TRBJ2-3; no firm D call. CDR3 length equals 13 residues. The ends were cut back, 4 bases at V and 13 bases at J, with 18 bases in the middle. This CDR3 reads CASSSRVIPLEYF. In nucleotides, the CDR3 is TGTGCCAGCAGTTCACGGGTTATCCCACTCGAGTATTTT.

The sample holds many counts of this clonotype. The chain combines TRBV6-1 with TRBJ2-1, with D perhaps matching TRBD1 (5 bases). The CDR3 extends over 16 amino acids. CDR1 MNHNS and CDR2 SASEGT come from the germline V gene. Trimming took 3 bases from V and 2 from J, leaving 14 bases between them. The CDR3 reads CASSDRVPAAYNEQFF. As DNA, the CDR3 is TGTGCCAGCAGTGACAGGGTTCCGGCGGCCTACAATGAGCAGTTCTTC.

The V and J genes are TRBV29-1 and TRBJ2-3; 7 bases agree with TRBD2. The CDR3 spans 13 residues. Trimming cost V 8 bases and J 1 base; bases outside gene matches: 6. Germline loops: CDR1 SQVTM, CDR2 ANQGSEA. Written as DNA, the CDR3 is TGCAGCCTTGGGGAGGGAGGCACAGATACGCAGTATTTT. It translates to CSLGEGGTDTQYF.

Ten or more counts support this clonotype. The chain uses TRBV29-1 and TRBJ2-3; no reliable D call. Trimming cost V 1 base and J 0 bases, with 5 bases left between them. The CDR3 extends over 13 amino acids. Germline CDR1 and CDR2: SQVTM and ANQGSEA. In DNA, the CDR3 is TGCAGCGTTGAAGCCCCCAGCACAGATACGCAGTATTTT. The encoded protein is CSVEAPSTDTQYF.

This clonotype turned up a few times. V usage is TRBV7-9 and J usage is TRBJ2-1; maybe TRBD1 (5 bases). The CDR3 runs 13 residues. Germline CDR1 and CDR2: SEHNR and FQNEAQ (reference sequence). CDR3 bases: TGTGCAGAACAGGAGAGCTCCTACAATGAGCAGTTCTTC. Amino acid sequence: CAEQESSYNEQFF.

This clonotype was seen at least ten times. The gene calls are TRBV7-6 and TRBJ2-3, with 7 bases fitting TRBD2. The CDR3 runs 16 residues. From germline, CDR1 is SGHVS and CDR2 FNYEAQ. V lost 0 bases and J lost 1; bases outside the gene matches: 4. The CDR3 DNA reads TGTGCCAGCAGCTTAGCGCGGGGAGGGGGCACAGATACGCAGTATTTT. This translates into CASSLARGGGTDTQYF.

This clonotype was seen ten or more times. The rearrangement uses TRBV25-1 and TRBJ2-7, with D uncertain. CDR3 length: 11 residues. Trimming cost V 4 bases and J 5 bases, with 6 bases left between them. Germline V CDR1 and CDR2: MGHDK, SYGVNS. The CDR3 bases are TGTGCCAGCAGTGCGTGGGACGAGCAGTACGTC. Its translation: CASSAWDEQYV.

This clonotype was detected only a few times. CDR3 amino acids: CSARDGRGPYSFF. CDR3 nucleotide sequence: TGCAGTGCTAGAGATGGCAGGGGCCCGTATTCTTTCTTT. The chain has TRBV20-1 and TRBJ1-1; perhaps TRBD1 as D (6 bases). The CDR3 length is 13 residues. Germline V CDR1 and CDR2: DFQATT, SNEGSKA (reference sequence). Trimming stripped 0 bases from V and 12 bases from J, with 17 bases between.

The V and J genes are TRBV7-9 and TRBJ2-7; weak D call: TRBD1 (6 bases). Trimming cost V 4 bases and J 0 bases, with 10 bases left between them. The CDR3 spans 14 residues. The germline CDR1 and CDR2 sequences are SEHNR and FQNEAQ (reference sequence). The DNA for the CDR3 is TGTGCCAGCAGCTCAGAGGACAGCTCCTACGAGCAGTACTTC. It yields the protein CASSSEDSSYEQYF. Looking up the rest from reference TRBV7-9 and TRBJ2-7 gives the full variable domain: DTGVSQNPRHKITKRGQNVTFRCDPISEHNRLYWYRQTLGQGPEFLTYFQNEAQLEKSRLLSDRFSAERPKGSFSTLEIQRTEQGDSAMYLCASSSEDSSYEQYFGPGTRLTVT.

This clonotype was counted many times. The chain has TRBV20-1 and TRBJ1-2; D ambiguous. V lost 6 bases and J 0 bases, leaving 20 bases between the germline ends. CDR3 length: 16 residues. Germline lookup yields CDR1 DFQATT and CDR2 SNEGSKA (reference sequence). The CDR3 sequence: CSATGSDRGANYGYTF. CDR3 in DNA: TGCAGTGCCACCGGCTCCGACCGGGGAGCTAACTATGGCTACACCTTC.

V gene TRBV5-6 combines with J gene TRBJ1-1; unclear D gene. V lost 0 bases to trimming and J lost 5 bases, with 11 bases between them. The CDR3 has 14 amino acids. Per the germline V gene, CDR1 is SGHDT and CDR2 is YYEEEE. In DNA form, the CDR3 reads TGTGCCAGCAGCTTGGGGCCCTTCGGAACTGAAGCTTTCTTT. It yields the protein CASSLGPFGTEAFF.

This clonotype appeared many times. The chain is built from TRBV10-3 and TRBJ2-7, with TRBD1 identical over 10 bases. Germline CDR1 and CDR2: ENHRY and SYGVKD. V was clipped by 6 bases and J by 5 bases; unmatched bases: 4. The CDR3 totals 13 residues. The CDR3 protein is CAISGQGVHEQYF. The CDR3 DNA follows: TGTGCCATCAGCGGACAGGGGGTCCACGAGCAGTACTTC.

This clonotype was seen only a few times. The chain joins TRBV25-1 to TRBJ2-7; TRBD1 matches 7 bases. The CDR3 consists of 13 residues. CDR1 is MGHDK and CDR2 is SYGVNS in the germline V gene. Germline trimming cut 6 bases from V and 5 bases from J; bases unmatched to any gene: 7. The chain's CDR3 is CASRGAGGHEQYF. CDR3 DNA sequence: TGTGCCAGCAGGGGGGCAGGGGGACACGAGCAGTACTTC.

The chain carries TRBV12-2 and TRBJ2-4; the D call TRBD1 from the table was never checked on the DNA. TRBV12-2 is reported as a pseudogene. This CDR3 region has 15 residues. This CDR3 is CASRPPGTAKNIQYF. Written as DNA, the CDR3 is TGTGCAAGTCGCCCTCCGGGGACGGCCAAAAACATTCAGTACTTC.

The V call is TRBV4-1, the J call TRBJ1-5; 10 bases map to TRBD1. CDR1 and CDR2 from the germline V gene are MGHRA and YSYEKL. CDR3 length equals 18 residues. With 1 base clipped from V and 0 bases from J, the junction kept 6 bases outside the gene matches. The CDR3 DNA is TGCGCCAGCAGCCAAGGGACAGGGGGGACGTATAGCAATCAGCCCCAGCATTTT. Its protein is CASSQGTGGTYSNQPQHF.

This clonotype appeared many times. V is TRBV10-3 and J is TRBJ1-4; TRBD1 is a possible D gene (5 bases). In germline, CDR1 is ENHRY, CDR2 SYGVKD. Trimming cost V 6 bases and J 8 bases, with 16 bases left between them. This CDR3 is built from 14 residues. In nucleotides, the CDR3 is TGTGCCATCAGGGATCAGGGAGGTGACGAAAAACTGTTTTTT. Translation gives CAIRDQGGDEKLFF.

This clonotype appeared many times. The chain uses TRBV15 and TRBJ1-6; the D gene is possibly TRBD1 (6 bases). Germline CDR1 LNHNV, CDR2 YYDKDF (reference sequence). CDR3 length equals 13 residues. V was clipped by 5 bases and J by 10 bases, with 12 bases between them. The CDR3 bases are TGTGCCACCAGCCTAGGGGGGGCATCACCCCTCCACTTT. Translated, it gives CATSLGGASPLHF.